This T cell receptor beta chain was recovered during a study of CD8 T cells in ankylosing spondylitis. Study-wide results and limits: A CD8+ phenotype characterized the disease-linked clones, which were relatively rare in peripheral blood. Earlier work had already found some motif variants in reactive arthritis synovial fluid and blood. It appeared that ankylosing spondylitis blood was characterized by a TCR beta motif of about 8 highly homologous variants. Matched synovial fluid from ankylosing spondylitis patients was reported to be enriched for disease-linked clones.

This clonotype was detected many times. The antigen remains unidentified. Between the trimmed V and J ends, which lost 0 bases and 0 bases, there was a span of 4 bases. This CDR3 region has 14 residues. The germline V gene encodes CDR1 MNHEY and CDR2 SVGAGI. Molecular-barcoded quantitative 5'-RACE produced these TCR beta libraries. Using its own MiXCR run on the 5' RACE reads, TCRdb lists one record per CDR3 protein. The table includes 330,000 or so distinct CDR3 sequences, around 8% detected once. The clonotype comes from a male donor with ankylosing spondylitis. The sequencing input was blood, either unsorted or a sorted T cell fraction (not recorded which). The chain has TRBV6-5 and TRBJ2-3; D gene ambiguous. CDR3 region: CASSYSASTDTQYF. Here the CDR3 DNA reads TGTGCCAGCAGTTACTCGGCTAGCACAGATACGCAGTATTTT.